This T cell receptor beta chain was observed in a study of T cell repertoires and Cas9 in healthy adults. In the study overall: CD4 and CD8 compartments: SpCas9-reactive T cells profiled for potency, cytotoxicity, lineage.

The germline gives CDR1 LNHDA, CDR2 SQIVND (reference sequence). V was trimmed by 10 bases and J by 2 bases, leaving 15 bases between them. The CDR3 consists of 14 residues. Produced via immunoSEQ multiplex PCR; TCRdb's table is partial and in-frame only. The table has tens of thousands of clones, 85% to 95% seen once; the top ten hold about 0.78%. Comment on this clone: Its antigen remains unknown.

The study's findings and limits: SpCas9-reactive regulatory T cells reportedly mitigated SpCas9-reactive effector T cells in vitro.

The source is a human donor in good health. The chain recombines TRBV19 with TRBJ1-5; D unresolved. Sequenced sample: CD4+ effector T cells (CD127+, CD25-, CD137-, CD154-) from PBMCs; culture status not recorded. The CDR3 reads CATTPRGGNQPQHF. CDR3 bases: TGTGCCACTACGCCCCGGGGAGGCAATCAGCCCCAGCATTTT.